Sequencing of this T cell receptor (beta chain) was carried out in a study of T cell repertoires in cytomegalovirus infection. TCRdb re-derived calls from the reads in MiXCR, one entry per CDR3 protein. There are about 330,000 distinct CDR3 sequences in the sample; over 7.5% occur only once, and 4.3% lies in the top ten. This clonotype has just a few counts. What it recognizes is unknown. The study, taken as a whole, reports: HLA-C-restricted CMV-specific TCR beta clonotypes prevailed in the ex vivo response.

The sequenced sample consisted of PBMCs. The TCR comes from a human donor in good health (CMV status not recorded). Some clones in this sample may be carry-over from other donors' samples.

CDR3 region: CAMGETGPTDTQYF. CDR3 sequence (DNA): TGTGCCATGGGCGAAACAGGGCCCACAGATACGCAGTATTTT. This chain uses TRBV10-3 with TRBJ2-3, with a possible D match to TRBD1 (6 bases). The germline gives CDR1 ENHRY, CDR2 SYGVKD. The CDR3 has 14 amino acids. V was clipped by 9 bases and J by 2 bases, with 15 bases between them.